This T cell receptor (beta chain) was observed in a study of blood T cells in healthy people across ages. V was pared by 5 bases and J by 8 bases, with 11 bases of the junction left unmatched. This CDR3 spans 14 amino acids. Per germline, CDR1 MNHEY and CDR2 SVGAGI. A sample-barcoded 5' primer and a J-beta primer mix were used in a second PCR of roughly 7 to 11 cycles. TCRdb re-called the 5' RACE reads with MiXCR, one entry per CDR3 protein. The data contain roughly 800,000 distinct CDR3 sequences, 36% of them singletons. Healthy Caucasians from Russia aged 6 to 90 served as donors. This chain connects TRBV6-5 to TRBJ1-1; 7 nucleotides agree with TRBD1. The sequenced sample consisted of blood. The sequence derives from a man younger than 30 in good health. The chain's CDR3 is CASSPDGGQREAFF. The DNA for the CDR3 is TGTGCCAGCAGTCCCGACGGGGGACAGCGCGAAGCTTTCTTT.